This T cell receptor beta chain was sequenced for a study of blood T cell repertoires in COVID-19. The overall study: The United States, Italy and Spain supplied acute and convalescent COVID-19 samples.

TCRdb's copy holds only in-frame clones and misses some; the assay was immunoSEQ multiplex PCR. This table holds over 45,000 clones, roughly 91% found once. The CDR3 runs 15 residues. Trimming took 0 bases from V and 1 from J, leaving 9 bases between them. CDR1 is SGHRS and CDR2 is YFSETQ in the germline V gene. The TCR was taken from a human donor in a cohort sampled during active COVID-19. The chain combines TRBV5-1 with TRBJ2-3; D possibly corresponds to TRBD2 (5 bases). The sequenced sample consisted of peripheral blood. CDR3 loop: CASSLAVGGTDTQYF. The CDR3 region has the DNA TGCGCCAGCAGCTTGGCCGTGGGAGGCACAGATACGCAGTATTTT.